Each of the 28 T cell receptor beta chains below was sequenced from the same sample in a study of early T cells in non-severe SARS-CoV-2 infection. TCRdb reprocessed the 5' RACE reads with MiXCR, giving one entry per CDR3 protein. The sample has tens of thousands of distinct CDR3 sequences, about 10% seen once. The source material was whole blood. The receptors shown here come from an adult who was a healthcare worker with PCR-confirmed SARS-CoV-2 infection or an uninfected control (not recorded which).

This clonotype was counted many times. This chain connects TRBV5-6 to TRBJ2-2; the D gene is possibly TRBD2 (6 bases). The CDR3 runs to 16 residues. V was clipped by 5 bases and J by 1 base, with 15 bases between them. Germline loops: CDR1 SGHDT, CDR2 YYEEEE. The CDR3 nucleotides are TGTGCCAGCAGTCCTCTAGGAGGGGAGAACACCGGGGAGCTGTTTTTT. This translates into CASSPLGGENTGELFF.

This clonotype was observed a few times. This rearrangement joins TRBV29-1 to TRBJ1-1; tentatively, D is TRBD1 (5 bases). The V end lost 4 bases, the J end lost 1 base, and 10 bases lay between the germline ends. The CDR3 is 13 amino acids. The germline V gene has CDR1 SQVTM and CDR2 ANQGSEA. The CDR3 is CSVGGRQNTEAFF. The CDR3, as DNA: TGCAGCGTTGGGGGACGGCAGAACACTGAAGCTTTCTTT.

This clonotype was picked up many times. The V call is TRBV5-1, the J call TRBJ2-7, with 7 positions matching TRBD1. Germline loops: CDR1 SGHRS, CDR2 YFSETQ. There are 14 residues in the CDR3. V was clipped by 4 bases and J by 4 bases; unmatched bases: 8. The CDR3 is CASSGSGGIYEQYF. CDR3 bases: TGCGCCAGCAGCGGCTCAGGGGGAATATACGAGCAGTACTTC.

This clonotype was found a few times. The V gene is TRBV18, the J gene TRBJ2-5; TRBD2 matches 7 bases. Germline CDR1 reads KGHSH; CDR2 reads LQKENI. V lost 6 bases, J lost 2 bases, and 9 bases stayed unmatched. This CDR3 has 15 residues. In DNA, the CDR3 is TGTGCCAGCTCCCTCAGGTGGGAGGGGCAAGAGACCCAGTACTTC. It encodes CASSLRWEGQETQYF.

This clonotype came up many times. The chain has TRBV7-6 and TRBJ1-4; D perhaps matches TRBD1 (5 bases). V lost 4 bases, J lost 8 bases, and 17 bases lay in between. The CDR3 sequence is 15 residues long. Per germline, CDR1 SGHVS and CDR2 FNYEAQ. CDR3 sequence reads: CASSSPGQGGEKLFF. CDR3 in DNA: TGTGCCAGCAGCTCACCGGGGCAGGGTGGCGAAAAACTGTTTTTT.

V and J are TRBV7-6 and TRBJ1-4; no firm D call. From germline, CDR1 is SGHVS and CDR2 FNYEAQ. V lost 1 base to trimming and J lost 4 bases, with 10 bases between them. The CDR3 is 15 residues long. CDR3 DNA: TGTGCCAGCAGCTTAGAAGCGGCCCGTAATGAAAAACTGTTTTTT. Its protein product is CASSLEAARNEKLFF.

This clonotype was observed a few times. The chain has TRBV20-1 and TRBJ2-5, with no clear D. V lost 7 bases and J 3 bases, leaving 6 bases between the germline ends. The germline V gene encodes CDR1 DFQATT and CDR2 SNEGSKA (reference sequence). There are 10 residues in the CDR3. The DNA for the CDR3 is TGCAGTGGCCGCAAAGAGACCCAGTACTTC. This sequence encodes CSGRKETQYF.

The J gene is TRBJ1-5, the V gene TRBV3-1, with 7 bases fitting TRBD1. The germline gives CDR1 LGHDT, CDR2 YNNKEL (reference sequence). The V gene end was trimmed by 4 bases and the J gene end by 0 bases; junction bases not matched to a gene: 6. The CDR3 runs to 16 residues. In nucleotides, the CDR3 is TGTGCCAGCAGCCCTACAGGGGTCTATAGCAATCAGCCCCAGCATTTT. This encodes CASSPTGVYSNQPQHF.

The V gene is TRBV29-1, the J gene TRBJ1-2; TRBD1 matches 7 bases. V shed 5 bases and J 7 bases; nucleotides not matched to a gene: 7. Germline assignment: CDR1 SQVTM and CDR2 ANQGSEA. The CDR3 runs 12 residues. CDR3 sequence: CSVRQGNGGYTF. Written as DNA, the CDR3 is TGCAGCGTTAGACAGGGTAACGGTGGCTACACCTTC. Full variable domain (missing parts from reference TRBV29-1 and TRBJ1-2): SAVISQKPSRDICQRGTSLTIQCQVDSQVTMMFWYRQQPGQSLTLIATANQGSEATYESGFVIDKFPISRPNLTFSTLTVSNMSPEDSSIYLCSVRQGNGGYTFGSGTRLTVV.

This rearrangement joins TRBV5-4 to TRBJ2-5; D gene unclear. CDR1 is SGHNT, CDR2 YYREEE, per germline (reference sequence). Trimming pared 0 bases from V and 3 bases from J, leaving 9 bases between. The CDR3 loop spans 14 amino acids. CDR3 amino acids: CASSLAATEETQYF. The CDR3 bases are TGTGCCAGCAGCTTGGCCGCGACGGAAGAGACCCAGTACTTC.

This clonotype came up a few times. The rearrangement links TRBV11-2 to TRBJ2-7; D may match TRBD1 or TRBD2 (5 bases each). The CDR3 covers 13 residues. The germline V gene has CDR1 SGHAT and CDR2 FQNNGV. V was clipped by 5 bases and J by 9 bases, with 17 bases between them. CDR3 sequence: CASSPGTTHRQYF. CDR3 DNA: TGTGCCAGCAGCCCCGGGACCACCCATAGGCAGTACTTC.

This clonotype was counted at least ten times. The chain has TRBV5-6 and TRBJ1-6; D gene unclear. The CDR3 sequence is 14 residues long. V shed 2 bases and J shed 0 bases, with 3 bases lying between them. Germline loops: CDR1 SGHDT, CDR2 YYEEEE. In DNA form, the CDR3 reads TGTGCCAGCAGCTTCGGCTCCTATAATTCACCCCTCCACTTT. Translating gives CASSFGSYNSPLHF. The whole variable domain, filled in from reference TRBV5-6 and TRBJ1-6, reads DAGVTQSPTHLIKTRGQQVTLRCSPKSGHDTVSWYQQALGQGPQFIFQYYEEEERQRGNFPDRFSGHQFPNYSSELNVNALLLGDSALYLCASSFGSYNSPLHFGNGTRLTVT.

This clonotype was recorded at least ten times. The V gene is TRBV6-6, the J gene TRBJ2-2; TRBD2 aligns across 14 bases. The CDR3 is 18 residues long. Trimming removed 6 bases from V and 4 bases from J; junction bases left unmatched: 10. The germline gives CDR1 MNHNY, CDR2 SVGAGI (reference sequence). The CDR3 loop reads CASSSLGLAGDSTGELFF. CDR3 nucleotide sequence: TGTGCCAGCAGCTCGTTGGGACTAGCGGGAGACAGCACCGGGGAGCTGTTTTTT.

The chain joins TRBV12-3 or TRBV12-4 to TRBJ1-1, with D possibly matching TRBD1 (5 bases). CDR3 length equals 16 residues. V was pared by 5 bases and J by 0 bases, with 16 bases between. The chain's CDR3 is CASSPPLGVMNTEAFF. The CDR3, as DNA: TGTGCCAGCAGTCCCCCGTTGGGGGTCATGAACACTGAAGCTTTCTTT.

This clonotype was observed at least ten times. DNA of the CDR3: TGTGCCAGTAGTGAATTAGGGACAGGGTCGAACACCGGGGAGCTGTTTTTT. Translated, it gives CASSELGTGSNTGELFF. V and J are TRBV19 and TRBJ2-2, with 9 bases fitting TRBD1. V shed 5 bases, J shed 0 bases, and the junction held 7 bases outside the gene matches. CDR1 LNHDA and CDR2 SQIVND come from the germline V gene (reference sequence). The CDR3 is 17 amino acids.

The chain uses TRBV25-1 and TRBJ2-4; D is unresolved. Germline loops: CDR1 MGHDK, CDR2 SYGVNS. The CDR3 has 13 residues. The V and J ends lost 6 bases and 0 bases respectively, with 6 bases between them. This chain's CDR3 is CASRETAKNIQYF. CDR3 nucleotide sequence: TGTGCCAGCAGGGAGACAGCCAAAAACATTCAGTACTTC.

The rearrangement links TRBV5-4 to TRBJ1-2; tentative D call: TRBD1 (5 bases). CDR1 is SGHNT, CDR2 YYREEE, per germline (reference sequence). Trimming removed 0 bases from V and 3 bases from J, with 9 bases in between. The CDR3 sequence is 14 residues long. CDR3 amino acids: CASSLDRGYYGYTF. The CDR3 coding sequence is TGTGCCAGCAGCTTGGACCGGGGGTACTATGGCTACACCTTC.

This clonotype turned up a few times. V usage is TRBV20-1 and J usage is TRBJ2-3; no clear D. The CDR3 extends over 14 amino acids. Germline V CDR1 and CDR2: DFQATT, SNEGSKA (reference sequence). V was pared by 6 bases and J by 4 bases, with 17 bases between. This CDR3 is CSARPGWVADTQYF. The CDR3 DNA sequence: TGCAGTGCCAGGCCGGGCTGGGTGGCAGATACGCAGTATTTT.

About this clonotype: Given a much more abundant clone one base away, this may be a read error. The genes are TRBV7-9 and TRBJ2-1, with D perhaps matching TRBD1 or TRBD2 (5 bases each). CDR1 and CDR2 from the germline V gene are SEHNR and FQNEAQ (reference sequence). The CDR3 has 12 amino acids. CDR3 amino acids: CVSSLRGTEQFF. The CDR3 DNA follows: TGTGTCAGCAGCTTACGGGGCACTGAGCAGTTCTTC.

In this sample, this clonotype turned up many times. The CDR3 here is CASSLRGISGANVLTF. The CDR3 nucleotides read TGTGCCAGCAGCTTGAGGGGGATCTCTGGGGCCAACGTCCTGACTTTC. This sequence joins TRBV5-6 and TRBJ2-6; possibly TRBD1 for D (6 bases). V was cut by 1 base and J by 0 bases, with 8 bases left in between. Germline-derived CDR1 and CDR2 are SGHDT and YYEEEE. CDR3 length equals 16 residues.

This clonotype showed up many times. V gene TRBV9 combines with J gene TRBJ1-1; D gene ambiguous. CDR1 is SGDLS, CDR2 YYNGEE, per germline. The CDR3 is 16 residues long. V was trimmed by 3 bases and J by 0 bases, leaving 15 bases between them. The CDR3 here is CASSAHDIPMNTEAFF. CDR3 coding DNA: TGTGCCAGCAGCGCGCATGACATTCCCATGAACACTGAAGCTTTCTTT.

This chain connects TRBV4-3 to TRBJ1-2; a weak D match, TRBD1 (5 bases). Germline CDR1 reads LGHNA; CDR2 reads YSLEER. The V end was cut by 0 bases, the J end by 6 bases, with 17 bases between. The CDR3 spans 16 residues. The CDR3 sequence is CASSQDPLAGTDGYTF. For the CDR3, the DNA is TGCGCCAGCAGCCAAGATCCCTTGGCAGGGACGGATGGCTACACCTTC.

Only a few counts were recorded for this clonotype. The rearrangement uses TRBV5-1 and TRBJ2-5, with a tentative D call TRBD2 (6 bases). The V gene lost 2 bases and the J gene lost 1 base, with 9 bases spanning the gap. Germline V lookup: CDR1 SGHRS, CDR2 YFSETQ. CDR3 size: 14 residues. This chain's CDR3 is CASSLTGGQETQYF. CDR3 sequence (DNA): TGCGCCAGCAGCTTAACCGGGGGCCAAGAGACCCAGTACTTC.

This clonotype was seen at least ten times. The J gene is TRBJ2-3, the V gene TRBV6-4; the match to TRBD2 covers 12 bases. V was clipped by 5 bases and J by 2 bases; unmatched bases: 5. The CDR3 runs 16 residues. Per germline, CDR1 MRHNA and CDR2 SNTAGT. The CDR3, as DNA: TGTGCCAGCAGTCCACTAGCGGGGGGTACCACAGATACGCAGTATTTT. Amino acid sequence: CASSPLAGGTTDTQYF.

In its sample, this clonotype was seen many times. The gene calls are TRBV7-9 and TRBJ2-7; a weak D match, TRBD2 (6 bases). This CDR3 contains 14 residues. CDR1 is SEHNR and CDR2 is FQNEAQ in the germline V gene (reference sequence). V was pared by 5 bases and J by 9 bases, with 20 bases between. The CDR3 spells CASSLSRDFPRQYF. The CDR3 DNA reads as TGTGCCAGCAGCCTTAGCCGGGACTTCCCCAGGCAGTACTTC.

This clonotype has more than one count but fewer than ten. The V call is TRBV29-1, the J call TRBJ2-1, with 9 bases identical to TRBD2. Germline loops: CDR1 SQVTM, CDR2 ANQGSEA. V gave up 4 bases and J gave up 9 bases; unmatched junction bases: 7. The CDR3 extends over 13 amino acids. The chain's CDR3 is CSVGTSAPREQFF. The CDR3, as DNA: TGCAGCGTTGGGACTAGCGCACCTCGTGAGCAGTTCTTC.

V and J are TRBV7-9 and TRBJ2-1; D is ambiguous. The CDR3 has 14 residues. Between the trimmed V and J ends, which lost 1 base and 8 bases, there was a span of 12 bases. CDR1 is SEHNR, CDR2 FQNEAQ, per germline (reference sequence). The CDR3 here is CASSLERVRHEQFF. CDR3 bases: TGTGCCAGCAGCTTAGAACGGGTACGGCATGAGCAGTTCTTC. Looking up the rest from reference TRBV7-9 and TRBJ2-1 gives the full variable domain: DTGVSQNPRHKITKRGQNVTFRCDPISEHNRLYWYRQTLGQGPEFLTYFQNEAQLEKSRLLSDRFSAERPKGSFSTLEIQRTEQGDSAMYLCASSLERVRHEQFFGPGTRLTVL.

This chain links TRBV5-1 with TRBJ2-3, with D perhaps TRBD1 (6 bases). Germline loops: CDR1 SGHRS, CDR2 YFSETQ. V shed 4 bases and J shed 2 bases, with 20 bases lying between them. The CDR3 has 17 residues. The chain's CDR3 is CASSTIRGQTTTDTQYF. CDR3 coding DNA: TGCGCCAGCAGCACGATCCGAGGACAGACTACCACAGATACGCAGTATTTT.